The entry that follows covers one T cell receptor (beta chain) sequence. This sample was included in a study of blood T cell repertoires in COVID-19. For the study at large: T cells, B-cell-depleted T cells, or PBMCs supplied cDNA or gDNA.

Per the germline V gene, CDR1 is MNHNY and CDR2 is SVGAGI (reference sequence). J lost 6 bases, V lost 5 bases, and 6 bases had no gene match. The CDR3 spans 13 residues. Here immunoSEQ multiplex PCR was the method, and the copy in TCRdb shows in-frame clones only, minus some. The sample records roughly 300,000 clones, approximately 91% being singletons. Participant age was about 18 to 100 years, and participants resided in fewer than 25 US areas. V gene TRBV6-6 combines with J gene TRBJ1-1, with 7 bases matching TRBD1. The clonotype comes from a woman aged 40-49 years with acute COVID-19. Material: PBMCs or T cells enriched from blood (not recorded which). DNA for the CDR3: TGTGCCAGCAGTCCCAGGGGGGCGGCTGAAGCTTTCTTT. Residues: CASSPRGAAEAFF.